Listed below are T cell receptor beta chains from one sample, sequenced in a study of shared clonotypes between healthy human individuals. Sequenced by immunoSEQ multiplex PCR; TCRdb stores in-frame clones only, minus some. The sample has approximately 1.5 million clones; approximately 98.5% are singletons. The sequenced material came from naive CD4+ T cells sorted from blood. The source is a man aged 30 to 39 in good health. CDR3s include the opening cysteine and the closing phenylalanine or tryptophan. The D gene is left open where the match is weak. Part of the rows lack a size; the others show once, few, many or a class for expanded clones.

TRBD1	TRBV7-8	TRBJ1-5	NA	CASSPRQGRQPQHF	TGTGCCAGCAGCCCGCGACAGGGACGTCAGCCCCAGCATTTT
TRBD1	TRBV6-5	TRBJ2-7	NA	CASRLWDRSYEQYF	TGTGCCAGCAGACTCTGGGACAGGTCCTACGAGCAGTACTTC
NA	TRBV6-5	TRBJ1-3	NA	CASSYGQGSGNTIYF	TGTGCCAGCAGTTACGGTCAGGGCTCTGGAAACACCATATATTTT
NA	TRBV15	TRBJ2-7	NA	CATSRGTLLASHEQYF	TGTGCCACCAGCAGAGGTACGCTGCTAGCTTCCCACGAGCAGTACTTC
NA	TRBV15	TRBJ2-3	NA	CATSRDLRGNTDTQYF	TGTGCCACCAGCAGAGATCTAAGGGGCAACACAGATACGCAGTATTTT
NA	TRBV14	TRBJ2-3	NA	CASSQAGRGGTDTQYF	TGTGCCAGCAGCCAAGCGGGCAGGGGGGGCACAGATACGCAGTATTTT
TRBD1	TRBV5-1	TRBJ2-3	NA	CASSLLRDSSWDTQYF	TGCGCCAGCAGCTTGCTCCGGGACAGTAGCTGGGATACGCAGTATTTT
NA	TRBV5-1	TRBJ2-5	NA	CASSLTAKGTLQETQYF	TGCGCCAGCAGCTTGACCGCAAAAGGGACACTCCAAGAGACCCAGTACTTC
TRBD2	TRBV28	TRBJ2-2	NA	CAAGAPNTGELFF	TGTGCAGCGGGGGCTCCGAACACCGGGGAGCTGTTTTTT
NA	TRBV7-2	TRBJ2-7	once	CASSLGLSVTREQYF	TGTGCCAGCAGCCTGGGACTTTCCGTAACGAGAGAGCAGTACTTC
TRBD2	TRBV5-1	TRBJ2-7	NA	CASSLRTSGSYEQYF	TGCGCCAGCAGCTTGCGGACTAGCGGGAGTTACGAGCAGTACTTC
NA	TRBV7-2	TRBJ2-7	NA	CASSLVYEQYF	TGTGCCAGCAGCTTAGTGTACGAGCAGTACTTC
NA	TRBV4-2	TRBJ2-7	NA	CASSQAAAGYEQYF	TGTGCCAGCAGCCAAGCTGCGGCGGGCTACGAGCAGTACTTC
NA	TRBV9	TRBJ2-7	NA	CASSVGDSYEQYF	TGTGCCAGCAGCGTAGGGGACTCCTACGAGCAGTACTTC
NA	TRBV7-8	TRBJ1-2	NA	CASSPEGHYGYTF	TGTGCCAGCAGCCCCGAGGGACACTATGGCTACACCTTC
NA	TRBV14	TRBJ2-1	NA	CASSQLAGVNEQFF	TGTGCCAGCAGCCAGCTAGCAGGGGTCAATGAGCAGTTCTTC
TRBD2	TRBV11-2	TRBJ2-1	NA	CASSSSGKYNEQFF	TGTGCCAGCAGCTCTAGCGGGAAATACAATGAGCAGTTCTTC
TRBD2	TRBV7-9	TRBJ2-3	NA	CASSLARGRAEEDTQYF	TGTGCCAGCAGCTTAGCTCGGGGGAGGGCCGAGGAAGATACGCAGTATTTT
TRBD2	TRBV6-1	TRBJ2-7	NA	CASSGGLAGGSYEQYF	TGTGCCAGCAGTGGCGGACTAGCGGGGGGTTCCTACGAGCAGTACTTC
TRBD2	TRBV5-1	TRBJ2-5	NA	CASSPRTSGTGRRETQYF	TGCGCCAGCAGCCCACGGACTAGCGGGACCGGACGGCGGGAGACCCAGTACTTC
TRBD2	TRBV7-2	TRBJ2-3	NA	CASATSAGTDTQYF	TGTGCCAGCGCAACTAGCGCGGGCACAGATACGCAGTATTTT
NA	TRBV7-2	TRBJ2-3	NA	CASSQFRSRDLDTQYF	TGTGCCAGCAGCCAATTTCGGAGCAGGGACCTGGATACGCAGTATTTT
NA	TRBV27	TRBJ1-1	NA	CASSFHTDNTEAFF	TGTGCCAGCAGTTTTCACACAGACAACACTGAAGCTTTCTTT
NA	TRBV28	TRBJ1-5	NA	CASSFGTPNQPQHF	TGTGCCAGCAGTTTCGGGACCCCTAATCAGCCCCAGCATTTT
NA	TRBV18	TRBJ2-1	once	CASSPGQTSLNEQFF	TGTGCCAGCTCACCAGGACAGACTTCCCTCAATGAGCAGTTCTTC
NA	TRBV6-5	TRBJ2-7	NA	CASSPQTSSYEQYF	TGTGCCAGCAGTCCCCAAACGAGCTCCTACGAGCAGTACTTC
TRBD2	TRBV7-2	TRBJ2-7	NA	CASSLSRGNSGSLNEQYF	TGTGCCAGCAGCTTATCCAGGGGCAATAGCGGGAGCTTGAACGAGCAGTACTTC
TRBD2	TRBV29-1	TRBJ2-7	NA	CSVEDGMAGAREQYF	TGCAGCGTTGAAGATGGGATGGCGGGAGCAAGGGAGCAGTACTTC
NA	TRBV27	TRBJ2-1	NA	CASRLRGGGNEQFF	TGTGCCAGCAGATTAAGAGGGGGGGGGAATGAGCAGTTCTTC
NA	TRBV28	TRBJ2-6	NA	CASSLSGANVLTF	TGTGCCAGCAGTCTTTCTGGGGCCAACGTCCTGACTTTC
NA	TRBV7-9	TRBJ2-3	NA	CASSPAQGLADTQYF	TGTGCCAGCAGCCCGGCTCAGGGACTCGCAGATACGCAGTATTTT
TRBD2	TRBV5-4	TRBJ2-1	once	CASSPASGRSYNEQFF	TGTGCCAGCAGCCCAGCTAGCGGGAGATCCTACAATGAGCAGTTCTTC
TRBD1	TRBV5-8	TRBJ2-1	NA	CASSLGTGVPYNEQFF	TGTGCCAGCAGCTTGGGGACAGGGGTTCCCTACAATGAGCAGTTCTTC
NA	TRBV12-2	TRBJ1-1	NA	CASRPTAFPDEAFF	TGTGCAAGTCGCCCTACAGCGTTCCCCGATGAAGCTTTCTTT
TRBD1	TRBV18	TRBJ1-1	NA	CASSLTGDPGAEAFF	TGTGCCAGCTCGCTTACAGGGGACCCAGGGGCTGAAGCTTTCTTT
NA	TRBV7-9	TRBJ1-2	NA	CASSLGLHYGYTF	TGTGCCAGCAGCTTAGGACTACACTATGGCTACACCTTC
TRBD1	TRBV7-9	TRBJ2-1	NA	CASSLGQGAYEQFF	TGTGCCAGCAGCTTGGGACAGGGGGCGTATGAGCAGTTCTTC
NA	TRBV20-1	TRBJ2-3	once	CSARDTDTQYF	TGCAGTGCTAGAGACACAGATACGCAGTATTTT
NA	TRBV7-9	TRBJ2-7	NA	CASSWAQTYEQYF	TGTGCCAGCAGCTGGGCCCAGACCTACGAGCAGTACTTC
NA	TRBV4-1	TRBJ2-3	NA	CASSQENEDTQYF	TGCGCCAGCAGCCAAGAGAATGAGGATACGCAGTATTTT
TRBD2	TRBV28	TRBJ2-7	NA	CASIASSTSGQTPYEQYF	TGTGCCAGCATTGCCTCTTCTACTAGCGGGCAAACACCCTACGAGCAGTACTTC
NA	TRBV10-3	TRBJ2-7	NA	CAISEPRGHPTEQYF	TGTGCCATCAGTGAGCCCCGGGGACACCCTACCGAGCAGTACTTC
NA	TRBV29-1	TRBJ2-5	NA	CSVVGRGDQGGETQYF	TGCAGCGTTGTGGGCAGGGGAGACCAGGGGGGAGAGACCCAGTACTTC
TRBD2	TRBV28	TRBJ2-7	NA	CASSLILLAGYYEQYF	TGTGCCAGCAGTTTAATCCTACTAGCGGGGTACTACGAGCAGTACTTC
NA	TRBV6-1	TRBJ2-3	NA	CASSAQGGGPGGTDTQYF	TGTGCCAGCAGTGCACAGGGGGGAGGCCCCGGGGGGACAGATACGCAGTATTTT
NA	TRBV28	TRBJ1-5	NA	CASSLLGRPNQPQHF	TGTGCCAGCAGTTTATTGGGGAGACCCAATCAGCCCCAGCATTTT
NA	TRBV7-2	TRBJ2-5	NA	CASSSRDRSETQYF	TGTGCCAGCAGCTCACGAGACAGGAGTGAGACCCAGTACTTC
TRBD2	TRBV25-1	TRBJ2-4	NA	CASSDPGTSGNIQYF	TGTGCCAGCAGTGACCCCGGGACTAGCGGAAACATTCAGTACTTC
NA	TRBV6-5	TRBJ2-3	NA	CASSYSNTDTQYF	TGTGCCAGCAGTTACTCGAACACAGATACGCAGTATTTT
NA	TRBV11-2	TRBJ2-7	NA	CASSRLAGSYEQYF	TGTGCCAGCAGTCGCCTCGCCGGATCCTACGAGCAGTACTTC
TRBD1	TRBV5-4	TRBJ2-7	NA	CASSLGTGTYEQYF	TGTGCCAGCAGCCTAGGGACAGGGACCTACGAGCAGTACTTC
TRBD1	TRBV11-2	TRBJ2-5	NA	CASSTLARGRFLETQYF	TGTGCCAGCAGCACCCTGGCCAGGGGGCGTTTTTTAGAGACCCAGTACTTC
NA	TRBV20-1	TRBJ2-1	once	CSALYNEQFF	TGCAGTGCCCTGTACAATGAGCAGTTCTTC
NA	TRBV4-2	TRBJ1-5	NA	CASSQGGQWQPQHF	TGTGCCAGCAGCCAGGGAGGACAGTGGCAGCCCCAGCATTTT
TRBD1	TRBV7-2	TRBJ1-3	NA	CASSELVRSRDSLNTIYF	TGTGCCAGCAGCGAATTGGTCCGCTCCCGGGACAGTTTAAACACCATATATTTT